This T cell receptor (beta chain) came from a study of blood T cell repertoires in COVID-19. Study information: From the United States, Italy and Spain came samples of acute and convalescent COVID-19.

The length of the CDR3 is 13 residues. J lost 9 bases, V lost 5 bases, and 4 bases had no gene match. In the original processing: Amplification with reference gene primers provided the estimates of nucleated cell counts. The assay was immunoSEQ multiplex PCR, and TCRdb's table has in-frame clones only and misses some. The V and J calls and clone size were taken over from that table, and D and trimming were inferred from the DNA. This table has roughly 100,000 clones, 84% appearing once. Sequencing was carried out using peripheral blood. The V gene is TRBV12-3 or TRBV12-4, the J gene TRBJ2-1; 10 bases map to TRBD2. This sequence was found in a human donor in a cohort sampled during active COVID-19. The CDR3 DNA reads TGTGCCAGCAGTCACGGGACTAGCGTTGAGCAGTTCTTC. Translating it yields CASSHGTSVEQFF.